The T cell receptor beta chain described here comes from a study of Ad26.COV2.S vaccination and SARS-CoV-2 variants. Study information: Dosing was one shot or two shots 56 days apart.

The CDR3 totals 16 residues. Germline loops: CDR1 SGHRS, CDR2 YFSETQ. Germline trimming cut 0 bases from V and 7 bases from J; bases unmatched to any gene: 11. Study-wide results and limits: Spike-specific TCR breadth was greater after Ad26.COV2.S than placebo.

Treatment noted: roughly 20 received Ad26.COV2.S at low or high dose, single or two shots; a few received placebo; per-sample allocation not given. The investigators took samples on day 63 after the first vaccine or placebo injection. Measured with immunoSEQ multiplex PCR; TCRdb has only the in-frame clones, and not every one. The sample consists of just under 250,000 clones, approximately 88% of them appearing once. This clone was seen more than once but under ten times. Its antigen is not known. This specimen was peripheral blood, taken in a trial of Ad26.COV2.S vaccine versus placebo. The chain combines TRBV5-1 with TRBJ2-7; 9 nucleotides line up with TRBD2. The sequence derives from a person aged 18 to 65 who received the Ad26.COV2.S COVID-19 vaccine or a placebo. The CDR3 region has the DNA TGCGCCAGCAGCTTGGAGGGGCTAGCGGGACGGGGAGAGCAGTACTTC. It is translated as CASSLEGLAGRGEQYF.